This TCR beta chain is drawn from a study of shared clonotypes between healthy human individuals. Study-level background: A couple of female and a few male donors aged 18 to 49 were enrolled.

The V gene's germline CDR1 is SGHRS and CDR2 YFSETQ. Deletions cut 1 base from V and 1 base from J, with 14 bases between. The CDR3 runs 16 residues. Clones were sequenced by immunoSEQ multiplex PCR, and TCRdb holds only the in-frame ones, with some missing. The table lists some 1.5 million clones, 95% to 97% of them singletons. Splitting the CD4+ cells yielded a CD45RA+ naive subset and a CD45RA-negative memory subset. The rearrangement links TRBV5-1 to TRBJ1-1; D gene ambiguous. Sequencing input: naive CD4+ T cells sorted from blood. Subset reported: CD45RA+ positively selected. The receptor comes from a young man in good health. The CDR3 DNA sequence: TGCGCCAGCAGCTTGACCCTCGCGGCTGGGAACACTGAAGCTTTCTTT. Its protein is CASSLTLAAGNTEAFF.